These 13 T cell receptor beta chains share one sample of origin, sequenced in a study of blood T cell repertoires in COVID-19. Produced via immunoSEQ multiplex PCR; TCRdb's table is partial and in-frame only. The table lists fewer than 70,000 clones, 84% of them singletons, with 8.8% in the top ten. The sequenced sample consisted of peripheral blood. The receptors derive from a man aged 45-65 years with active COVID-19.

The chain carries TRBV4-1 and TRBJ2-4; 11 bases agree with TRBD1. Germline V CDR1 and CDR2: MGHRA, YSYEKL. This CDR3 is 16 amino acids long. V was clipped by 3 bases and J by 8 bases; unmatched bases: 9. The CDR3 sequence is CASSHLDRGLRDIQYF. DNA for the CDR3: TGCGCCAGCAGCCACCTGGACAGGGGGCTTCGGGACATTCAGTACTTC.

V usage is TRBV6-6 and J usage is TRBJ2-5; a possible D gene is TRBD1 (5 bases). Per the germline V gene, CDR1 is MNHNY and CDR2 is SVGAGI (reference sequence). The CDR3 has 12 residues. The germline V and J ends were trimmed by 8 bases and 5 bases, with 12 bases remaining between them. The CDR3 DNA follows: TGTGCCAGCCAGGGATTGGGGGAGACCCAGTACTTC. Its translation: CASQGLGETQYF.

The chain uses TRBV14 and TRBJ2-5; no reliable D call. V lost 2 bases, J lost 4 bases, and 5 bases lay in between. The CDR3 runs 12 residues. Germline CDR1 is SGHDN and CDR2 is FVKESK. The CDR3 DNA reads TGTGCCAGCAGCCAAATGCGAGAGACCCAGTACTTC. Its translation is CASSQMRETQYF.

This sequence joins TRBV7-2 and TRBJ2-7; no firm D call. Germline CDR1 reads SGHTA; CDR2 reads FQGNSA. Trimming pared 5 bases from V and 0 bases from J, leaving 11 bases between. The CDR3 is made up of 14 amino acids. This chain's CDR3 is CASSAGESSYEQYF. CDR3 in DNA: TGTGCCAGCAGCGCCGGTGAGAGCTCCTACGAGCAGTACTTC.

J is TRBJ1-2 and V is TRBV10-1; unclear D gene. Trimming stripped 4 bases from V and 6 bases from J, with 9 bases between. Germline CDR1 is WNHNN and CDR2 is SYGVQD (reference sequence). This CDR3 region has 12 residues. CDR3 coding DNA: TGCGCCAGCAGTGGCCGGGGAAATGGCTACACCTTC. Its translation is CASSGRGNGYTF.

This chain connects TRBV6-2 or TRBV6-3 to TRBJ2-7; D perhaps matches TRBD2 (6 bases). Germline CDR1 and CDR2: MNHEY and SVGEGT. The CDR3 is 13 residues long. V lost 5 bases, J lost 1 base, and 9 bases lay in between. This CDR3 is CASSGDFSYEQYF. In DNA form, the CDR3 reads TGTGCCAGCAGTGGGGACTTTTCCTACGAGCAGTACTTC.

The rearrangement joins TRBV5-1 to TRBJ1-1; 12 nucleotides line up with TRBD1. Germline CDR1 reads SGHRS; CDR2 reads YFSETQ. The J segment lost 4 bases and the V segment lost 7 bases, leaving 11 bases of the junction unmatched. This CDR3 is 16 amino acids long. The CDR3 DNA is TGCGCCAGCTTCTCGGGACAGGGGGCTATGGGCACTGAAGCTTTCTTT. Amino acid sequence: CASFSGQGAMGTEAFF. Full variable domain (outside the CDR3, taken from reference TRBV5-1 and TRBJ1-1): KAGVTQTPRYLIKTRGQQVTLSCSPISGHRSVSWYQQTPGQGLQFLFEYFSETQRNKGNFPGRFSGRQFSNSRSEMNVSTLELGDSALYLCASFSGQGAMGTEAFFGQGTRLTVV.

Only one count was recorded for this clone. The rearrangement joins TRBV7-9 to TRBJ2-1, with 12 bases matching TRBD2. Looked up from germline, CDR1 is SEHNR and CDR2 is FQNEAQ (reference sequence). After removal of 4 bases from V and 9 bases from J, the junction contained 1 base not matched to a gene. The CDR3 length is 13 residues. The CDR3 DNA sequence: TGTGCCAGCAGCTCGGGACTAGCGGGTGAGCAGTTCTTC. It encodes CASSSGLAGEQFF. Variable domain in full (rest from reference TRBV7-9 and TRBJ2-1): DTGVSQNPRHKITKRGQNVTFRCDPISEHNRLYWYRQTLGQGPEFLTYFQNEAQLEKSRLLSDRFSAERPKGSFSTLEIQRTEQGDSAMYLCASSSGLAGEQFFGPGTRLTVL.

CDR3 sequence (DNA): TGTGCCAGCAGCCCGACAGGGATTTGGGAAAATTCACCCCTCCACTTT. It translates to CASSPTGIWENSPLHF. The rearrangement uses TRBV11-2 and TRBJ1-6; 7 positions match TRBD1. V was pared by 5 bases and J by 7 bases, with 11 bases of the junction left unmatched. Germline CDR1 is SGHAT and CDR2 is FQNNGV. The CDR3 contains 16 residues.

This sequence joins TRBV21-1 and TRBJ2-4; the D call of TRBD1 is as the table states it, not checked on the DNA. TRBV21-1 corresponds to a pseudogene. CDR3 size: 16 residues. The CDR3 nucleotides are TGTGCCAGCAGCCGGCGACAGGGGCGAGCCAAAAACATTCAGTACTTC. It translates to CASSRRQGRAKNIQYF.

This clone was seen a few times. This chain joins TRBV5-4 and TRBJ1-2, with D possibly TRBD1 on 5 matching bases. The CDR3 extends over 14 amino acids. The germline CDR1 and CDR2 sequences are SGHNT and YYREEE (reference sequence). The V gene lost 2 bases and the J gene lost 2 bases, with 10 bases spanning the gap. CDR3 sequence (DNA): TGTGCCAGCAGCTTTTCGGCAGGGAACTATGGCTACACCTTC. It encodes CASSFSAGNYGYTF.

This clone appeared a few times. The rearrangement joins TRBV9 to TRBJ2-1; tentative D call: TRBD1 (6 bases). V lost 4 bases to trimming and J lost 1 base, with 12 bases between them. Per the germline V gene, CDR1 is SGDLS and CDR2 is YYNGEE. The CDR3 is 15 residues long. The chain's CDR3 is CASSPQGQSYNEQFF. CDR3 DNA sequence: TGTGCCAGCAGCCCCCAGGGGCAGTCCTACAATGAGCAGTTCTTC.

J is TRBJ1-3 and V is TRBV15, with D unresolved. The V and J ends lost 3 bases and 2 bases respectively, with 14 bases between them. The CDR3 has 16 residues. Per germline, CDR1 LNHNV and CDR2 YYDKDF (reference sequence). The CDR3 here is CATSSNFGRAGNTIYF. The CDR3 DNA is TGTGCCACCAGCAGTAATTTCGGGAGGGCTGGAAACACCATATATTTT.